The 10 T cell receptor beta chains reported below all come from one sample, sequenced in a study of T cells after yellow fever vaccination (dated by TCRdb to the late 2010s). Reading the label with the study, this specimen's treatment or condition is: live attenuated yellow fever vaccine strain. The protocol used for the library was 5' RACE. TCRdb names Illumina HiSeq 2500 as the instrument used. Using fastp at Q25 and MiXCR, TCRdb reprocessed the public reads and kept productive beta chains. One record per CDR3 amino acid sequence lists the most common genes and DNA. The sample table shows fewer than 450,000 distinct CDR3 sequences, and 11% are seen once. Of the sample, roughly a sixth is held by the ten largest clones. Sequenced here: PBMCs, sampled on the day of the first yellow fever vaccination. These TCRs come from a man between 18 and 29 years old who received the YFV17D yellow fever vaccine.

The rearrangement uses TRBV19 and TRBJ1-5; D may be TRBD1 (6 bases). Germline values: CDR1 LNHDA, CDR2 SQIVND (reference sequence). The ends were cut back, 3 bases at V and 1 base at J, with 10 bases in the middle. This CDR3 contains 15 residues. CDR3: CASSIRQDSNQPQHF. The CDR3 DNA is TGTGCCAGTAGTATCCGACAGGACAGCAATCAGCCCCAGCATTTT. The full variable domain, its missing parts supplied by reference TRBV19 and TRBJ1-5, is DGGITQSPKYLFRKEGQNVTLSCEQNLNHDAMYWYRQDPGQGLRLIYYSQIVNDFQKGDIAEGYSVSREKKESFPLTVTSAQKNPTAFYLCASSIRQDSNQPQHFGDGTRLSIL.

V usage is TRBV5-1 and J usage is TRBJ2-3; possible D gene TRBD1, 5 bases. Per germline, CDR1 SGHRS and CDR2 YFSETQ. The CDR3 consists of 13 residues. Trimming took off 1 base at V and 7 bases at J, with 10 bases between the two ends. The CDR3 is CASSLSGANTQYF. The CDR3, as DNA: TGCGCCAGCAGCTTGAGTGGGGCTAATACGCAGTATTTT.

This clonotype showed up just a few times. The chain recombines TRBV2 with TRBJ1-6, with no clear D. V lost 6 bases and J 10 bases, leaving 13 bases between the germline ends. CDR3 length: 13 amino acids. Germline loops: CDR1 SNHLY, CDR2 FYNNEI. In nucleotides, the CDR3 is TGTGCCAGCAGCTGGGGAGGGCAGTCACCCCTCCACTTT. Translation gives CASSWGGQSPLHF.

Notes on this clonotype: This may be a read error: a much more frequent sequence differs by one nucleotide. The chain uses TRBV7-9 and TRBJ2-3; 7 nucleotides line up with TRBD1. The CDR3 sequence is 13 residues long. Germline-derived CDR1 and CDR2 are SEHNR and FQNEAQ (reference sequence). The junction had 6 bases not matched to a gene; V was cut back by 8 bases and J by 4 bases. DNA for the CDR3: TGTGCCAGCCTACAGGGGCCCGCAGATACGCAGTATTTT. Translated, it gives CASLQGPADTQYF. The variable domain in full, with the rest retrieved from reference TRBV7-9 and TRBJ2-3, is DTGVSQNPRHKITKRGQNVTFRCDPISEHNRLYWYRQTLGQGPEFLTYFQNEAQLEKSRLLSDRFSAERPKGSFSTLEIQRTEQGDSAMYLCASLQGPADTQYFGPGTRLTVL.

The chain uses TRBV7-2 and TRBJ2-7, with no clear D. This CDR3 comprises 12 residues. Trimming shortened V by 4 bases and J by 3 bases, and 7 bases separated the two germline ends. Germline assignment: CDR1 SGHTA and CDR2 FQGNSA. The CDR3 protein is CASSSTGYEQYV. CDR3 in DNA: TGTGCCAGCAGCTCCACGGGCTACGAGCAGTACGTC.

This clonotype was seen only a few times. This sequence joins TRBV5-1 and TRBJ2-2; 7 positions match TRBD1. The CDR3 length is 14 residues. The germline V gene has CDR1 SGHRS and CDR2 YFSETQ. With V trimmed by 4 bases and J by 5 bases, 5 bases remained unmatched. This CDR3 is CASSTGQLTGELFF. The CDR3 region has the DNA TGCGCCAGCAGCACGGGACAGCTTACCGGGGAGCTGTTTTTT.

This clonotype has more than one count but fewer than ten. This rearrangement joins TRBV25-1 to TRBJ2-3; a weak D match, TRBD1 (6 bases). Trimming left V 9 bases short and J 4 bases short, with 14 bases between. Germline V lookup: CDR1 MGHDK, CDR2 SYGVNS. The CDR3 is 13 amino acids. CDR3 DNA sequence: TGTGCCAGTCAGGGGCTTGGGCCAGATACGCAGTATTTT. Protein product: CASQGLGPDTQYF.

This clonotype was counted a few times. This rearrangement joins TRBV21-1 to TRBJ1-3. TRBV21-1 is given as a pseudogene. This CDR3 comprises 18 residues. This CDR3 reads CASSHRGPTAFPGNTIYF. The CDR3 bases are TGTGCCAGCAGCCACCGAGGTCCGACGGCTTTTCCTGGAAACACCATATATTTT.

This clonotype was seen a handful of times. The CDR3 loop is CATAWRPYNSPLHF. DNA of the CDR3: TGTGCCACCGCGTGGCGCCCATATAATTCACCCCTCCACTTT. The rearrangement uses TRBV19 and TRBJ1-6; D gene uncertain. The CDR3 runs 14 residues. Germline V lookup: CDR1 LNHDA, CDR2 SQIVND (reference sequence). V lost 10 bases and J 4 bases, leaving 14 bases between the germline ends.

V and J are TRBV12-3 or TRBV12-4 and TRBJ2-1; TRBD2 agrees at 10 bases. The V segment lost 5 bases and the J segment 10 bases; nucleotides outside the gene matches: 14. The CDR3 sequence is 16 residues long. CDR3 sequence (DNA): TGTGCCAGCAGTCAAGTGGCTAGCGGGGGTCCCCGGGAGCAGTTCTTC. It translates to CASSQVASGGPREQFF.